The entry below gives a single T cell receptor (beta chain) sequence along with its context. What it binds is not known. The sample belongs to a study of cytomegalovirus exposure and HLA in healthy donors. Study outcomes and limitations: In a later analysis, across HLA loci, associated TCR counts were highest for DRB1, lowest for HLA-C. Relative to the approximately 630-donor mean, N-insertions were reportedly fewer in an Asian-associated ancestry cluster in a later analysis. Upon later analysis, HLA-associated TCR beta chains proved more clonally expanded than other, equally common chains. Analysis was carried out at a later point, and it linked a missense DCLRE1C variant to TCR beta V- and J-gene trimming.

Amplification used 60 Vbeta primers and 13 Jbeta primers. Repertoires were generated with immunoSEQ multiplex PCR, while TCRdb's copy carries only in-frame clones and drops some. The table lists about 170,000 clones, 75% of them singletons, with 2.5% to 3% in the top ten. Trimming removed 6 bases from V and 2 bases from J; junction bases left unmatched: 7. CDR1 SNHLY and CDR2 FYNNEI come from the germline V gene. CDR3 length equals 14 residues. Sequencing was done on a sample of PBMCs. J is TRBJ2-7 and V is TRBV2; 7 bases fit TRBD1. This receptor was obtained from a woman aged 45 to 65 in good health and CMV-seropositive. CDR3 in DNA: TGTGCCAGCAGGCTGGACAGGATTACCTACGAGCAGTACTTC. This sequence encodes CASRLDRITYEQYF.